The source of this T cell receptor beta chain is a study of T cell repertoires in ileal Crohn's disease. Germline CDR1 reads SGHAT; CDR2 reads FQDESV (reference sequence). V was pared by 7 bases and J by 5 bases, with 11 bases between. The CDR3 has 12 amino acids. Time point in this sample: neoterminal ileum biopsy at postoperative endoscopy, about 6 months after surgery. With regard to this clone: Its antigen is not identified.

TCRdb keeps only in-frame clones here, not all; method: immunoSEQ multiplex PCR. The sample holds about 15,000 clones, approximately 84% seen once. Study results and caveats: Endoscopic recurrence occurred in every patient whose clonality exceeded 26.8%.

The sequence was collected from an adult with Crohn's disease. Sequenced material: ileal tissue. The chain employs TRBV11-1 and TRBJ1-1, with D perhaps TRBD1 (5 bases). CDR3 sequence (DNA): TGTGCCAGCACCGTGGAGGGGACTGAAGCTTTCTTT. Translated, it gives CASTVEGTEAFF.